The rows below give T cell receptor beta chains drawn from one sample of a study of response to subunit inactivated influenza vaccine. TCRdb fed the RT-PCR reads into MiXCR, producing one record per CDR3 protein. Of more than 600,000 distinct CDR3 sequences listed, about a fifth were seen once; the top ten hold approximately 10%. Sequencing used PBMCs from blood, obtained roughly 5 days after vaccination. The receptor source for this set is a man between 45 and 60 years old who received an inactivated influenza vaccine. The conserved cysteine and the conserved F or W are not part of the CDR3 here. Each record gives: V gene, CDR3 protein.

v_call: TRBV6-5; cdr3_aa: ASSYAGFHNEQF
v_call: TRBV7-2; cdr3_aa: ASSLVISGNTIY
v_call: TRBV20-1; cdr3_aa: SARVQGRQGNQPQH
v_call: TRBV6-4; cdr3_aa: ASTKWGLGTSGRSSYNEQF
v_call: TRBV7-8; cdr3_aa: ASSLLTGDSYEQY
v_call: TRBV5-1; cdr3_aa: ASSIDINQPQH
v_call: TRBV11-2; cdr3_aa: ASSLDRWDTSGYEQY
v_call: TRBV6-5; cdr3_aa: ASSYRTGRGANVLT
v_call: TRBV7-9; cdr3_aa: ASSLETVNYGYT
v_call: TRBV12-3/TRBV12-4; cdr3_aa: ASRGRDRGNEQF
v_call: TRBV5-1; cdr3_aa: ASSPTGTQPQH
v_call: TRBV7-8; cdr3_aa: ASSFAAGGQETQY
v_call: TRBV11-2; cdr3_aa: ASSPGTLAGGGTDTQY
v_call: TRBV28; cdr3_aa: ASKRETGPYEQY
v_call: TRBV2; cdr3_aa: ASPPGANEVTQY
v_call: TRBV4-1; cdr3_aa: ASSPSRRVDYEQY
v_call: TRBV9; cdr3_aa: ASSVEGGTRQETQY
v_call: TRBV7-9; cdr3_aa: ASSTPTGVNEKLF
v_call: TRBV28; cdr3_aa: ASSLQGETYEQY
v_call: TRBV5-1; cdr3_aa: ASSLSPGVKGTEAF
v_call: TRBV25-1; cdr3_aa: ASRDRGLDTQY
v_call: TRBV3-1; cdr3_aa: ASSQSLNSNQPQH
v_call: TRBV9; cdr3_aa: ASSADGGTANSYNEQF
v_call: TRBV12-3/TRBV12-4; cdr3_aa: ASSFFGRSETQY
v_call: TRBV5-1; cdr3_aa: ASSHSELTGATEAF
v_call: TRBV7-2; cdr3_aa: ASSPRTGFTDTQY
v_call: TRBV20-1; cdr3_aa: SARGVEGYGADTQY
v_call: TRBV18; cdr3_aa: ASSPPRTGSYNEQF
v_call: TRBV12-3/TRBV12-4; cdr3_aa: ATWRRAEAF
v_call: TRBV7-9; cdr3_aa: ASSLGHGGTEAF
v_call: TRBV7-2; cdr3_aa: ASSLARGRSREQY